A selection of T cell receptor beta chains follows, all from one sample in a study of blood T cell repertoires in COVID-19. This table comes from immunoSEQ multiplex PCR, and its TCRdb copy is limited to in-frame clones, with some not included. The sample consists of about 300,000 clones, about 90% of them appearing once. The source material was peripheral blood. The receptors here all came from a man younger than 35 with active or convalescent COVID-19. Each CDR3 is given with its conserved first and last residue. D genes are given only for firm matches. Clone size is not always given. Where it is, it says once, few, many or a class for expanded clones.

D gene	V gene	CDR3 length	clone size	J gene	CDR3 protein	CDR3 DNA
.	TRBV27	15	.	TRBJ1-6	CASSLLSDAGSPLHF	TGTGCCAGCAGTTTATTATCGGACGCGGGGTCACCCCTCCACTTT
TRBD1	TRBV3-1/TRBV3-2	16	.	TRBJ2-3	CASSTPQGALADTQYF	TGTGCCAGCAGCACACCACAGGGGGCTTTGGCAGATACGCAGTATTTT
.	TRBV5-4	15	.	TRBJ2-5	CASGGGGRAQETQYF	TGTGCCAGCGGAGGGGGGGGACGGGCGCAAGAGACCCAGTACTTC
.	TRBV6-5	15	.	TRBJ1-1	CASSYSPIMDTEAFF	TGTGCCAGCAGTTATTCCCCTATCATGGACACTGAAGCTTTCTTT
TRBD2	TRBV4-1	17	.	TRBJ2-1	CASSHRLAGGSYNEQFF	TGCGCCAGCAGCCACCGACTAGCGGGGGGGTCCTACAATGAGCAGTTCTTC
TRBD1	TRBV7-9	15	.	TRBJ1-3	CASSFETGGGNTIYF	TGTGCCAGCAGCTTTGAGACAGGGGGAGGAAACACCATATATTTT
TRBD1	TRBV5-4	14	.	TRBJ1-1	CASSSRDRGTEAFF	TGTGCCAGCAGCTCCCGGGACAGGGGCACTGAAGCTTTCTTT
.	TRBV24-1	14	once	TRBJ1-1	CATRVGGTNTEAFF	TGTGCCACCAGAGTGGGGGGGACGAACACTGAAGCTTTCTTT
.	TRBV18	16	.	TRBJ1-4	CASSRYSVGPNEKLFF	TGTGCCAGCTCACGGTACTCGGTTGGGCCTAATGAAAAACTGTTTTTT
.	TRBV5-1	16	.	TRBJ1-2	CASSLSNTTFNYGYTF	TGCGCCAGCAGCTTGAGCAACACTACGTTTAACTATGGCTACACCTTC
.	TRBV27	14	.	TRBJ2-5	CASSSRELQETQYF	TGTGCCAGCAGTTCCCGGGAGCTTCAAGAGACCCAGTACTTC
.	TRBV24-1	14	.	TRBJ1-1	CATSDQGFWTEAFF	TGTGCCACCAGTGATCAGGGGTTTTGGACTGAAGCTTTCTTT
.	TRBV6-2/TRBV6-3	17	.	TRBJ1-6	CASSKRGRSSYNSPLHF	TGTGCCAGCAGTAAAAGAGGGCGGAGCTCCTATAATTCACCCCTCCACTTT
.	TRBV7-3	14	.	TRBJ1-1	CASSLTGPNTEAFF	TGTGCCAGCAGCTTAACGGGCCCGAACACTGAAGCTTTCTTT
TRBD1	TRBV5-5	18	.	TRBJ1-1	CASSGTGTGGPGGLTAFF	TGTGCCAGCAGCGGAACCGGGACAGGGGGGCCCGGGGGCCTGACAGCTTTCTTT
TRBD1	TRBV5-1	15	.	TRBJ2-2	CASSSPGQGTGELFF	TGCGCCAGCAGTTCCCCGGGACAGGGAACCGGGGAGCTGTTTTTT
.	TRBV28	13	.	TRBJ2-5	CASRSGVEETQYF	TGTGCCAGCAGGTCAGGGGTGGAAGAGACCCAGTACTTC
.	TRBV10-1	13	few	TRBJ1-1	CASSESSSAEAFF	TGCGCCAGCAGTGAGTCTTCAAGCGCCGAAGCTTTCTTT
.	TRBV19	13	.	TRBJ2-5	CASSTAQGTLSYF	TGTGCCAGTAGTACGGCGCAGGGGACACTAAGTTACTTC
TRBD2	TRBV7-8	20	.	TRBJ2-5	CASSPTRWFFGTSASETQYF	TGTGCCAGCAGCCCGACTAGGTGGTTTTTTGGGACTAGCGCATCAGAGACCCAGTACTTC
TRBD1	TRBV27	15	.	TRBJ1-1	CASSLPDRVNTEAFF	TGTGCCAGCAGCTTACCGGACAGGGTGAACACTGAAGCTTTCTTT
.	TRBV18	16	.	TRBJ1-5	CASSPSEGPGNQPQHF	TGTGCCAGCTCACCATCGGAGGGGCCGGGCAATCAGCCCCAGCATTTT
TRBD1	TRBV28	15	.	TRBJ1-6	CASSPRGSYNSPLHF	TGTGCCAGCAGTCCCAGGGGGTCCTATAATTCACCCCTCCACTTT